This T cell receptor beta chain is from a study of OX40 agonist ivuxolimab in advanced cancers. About the study: In this cohort, patients received ivuxolimab, an agonistic anti-OX40 (CD134) antibody. Study-level points and caveats: Patients with a partial response at 0.1-3.0 mg/kg had among the lowest clonal expansion. CD8+ T cells (on average) carried more expanded clones than CD4+ T cells.

A word on this clone: The antigen remains unidentified.

Deletions cut 0 bases from V and 1 base from J, with 7 bases between. In germline, CDR1 is SGHRS, CDR2 YFSETQ. CDR3 size: 14 residues. Assay: immunoSEQ multiplex PCR; the TCRdb copy retains only in-frame clones and omits some. The top ten clones hold roughly 3.5% of a sample with tens of thousands of clones, around 81% of them seen once. The chain links TRBV5-1 to TRBJ1-1; D not certain. The source of this sequence is an adult with an advanced solid tumor such as melanoma, head and neck, liver or kidney cancer. The sequences come from CD4+ or CD8+ T cells sorted from blood, collected in a trial of the OX40 agonist ivuxolimab. CDR3 protein: CASSLVGGNTEAFF. The CDR3 bases are TGCGCCAGCAGCTTGGTAGGAGGGAACACTGAAGCTTTCTTT.